One and the same sample provided the 6 T cell receptor beta chains below, sequenced in a study of cytomegalovirus exposure and HLA in healthy donors (dated by TCRdb to about 2017). Receptor libraries were prepared by the immunoSEQ multiplex PCR assay. The table was pulled from immuneACCESS by TCRdb, which kept in-frame rearrangements only. Such tables lose some clones; where checked, under half of the loss comes from unresolved V genes, and the rest has no known cause. This sample lists approximately 120,000 clones; 70% to 90% were detected once. The ten largest clonotypes hold approximately 2% of the sample. The sequenced sample consisted of PBMCs. These receptors all stem from a woman younger than 30 in good health and CMV-seronegative.

This chain joins TRBV7-8 and TRBJ2-5, with D tentatively TRBD1 (6 bases). CDR3 length equals 17 residues. Trimming shortened V by 5 bases and J by 5 bases, and 24 bases separated the two germline ends. Germline V gene data show CDR1 as SGHVS and CDR2 as FQNEAQ. The CDR3, as DNA: TGTGCCAGCAGCCCTTCCCCCCTGCAGGGGTCAATGGAGACCCAGTACTTC. Translating it yields CASSPSPLQGSMETQYF.

This clone came up a few times. The chain joins TRBV7-9 to TRBJ1-5, with D tentatively TRBD1 (5 bases). Trimming removed 3 bases at V and 5 bases at J, with 14 bases between. The germline V gene encodes CDR1 SEHNR and CDR2 FQNEAQ (reference sequence). The CDR3 loop spans 15 amino acids. CDR3 coding DNA: TGTGCCAGCAGCTTGGGGGGTCGGGGTGATCAGCCCCAGCATTTT. This encodes CASSLGGRGDQPQHF.

The V call is TRBV30, the J call TRBJ2-2, with 13 bases that match TRBD2. The germline gives CDR1 GTSNPN, CDR2 SVGIG (reference sequence). With V trimmed by 3 bases and J by 1 base, 8 bases remained unmatched. CDR3 size: 18 residues. CDR3 sequence reads: CAWRRGGLAGVNTGELFF. CDR3 coding DNA: TGTGCCTGGAGGAGGGGTGGACTAGCGGGGGTGAACACCGGGGAGCTGTTTTTT.

The V gene is TRBV25-1, the J gene TRBJ2-5; D gene ambiguous. CDR3 length: 15 residues. Germline V CDR1 and CDR2: MGHDK, SYGVNS. Trimming cost V 1 base and J 4 bases, with 13 bases left between them. Here the CDR3 reads CASSELQTTVETQYF. CDR3 DNA sequence: TGTGCCAGCAGTGAATTACAGACAACCGTAGAGACCCAGTACTTC.

This chain links TRBV29-1 with TRBJ1-2; TRBD1 might be the D (5 bases). Germline V gives CDR1 SQVTM, CDR2 ANQGSEA. Trimming shortened V by 3 bases and J by 6 bases, and 11 bases separated the two germline ends. This CDR3 has 12 amino acids. This CDR3 reads CSVEARDNGYTF. CDR3 coding DNA: TGCAGCGTTGAGGCCAGGGATAATGGCTACACCTTC.

V gene TRBV12-5 combines with J gene TRBJ2-4; 8 nucleotides match TRBD1. Germline V lookup: CDR1 LGHNT, CDR2 FRNRAP. The V gene end was trimmed by 4 bases and the J gene end by 7 bases; junction bases not matched to a gene: 18. The CDR3 has 18 residues. Here the CDR3 DNA reads TGTGCTAGTGGTTCGCAGGGACAGGCTGCACGGAATGGGAACATTCAGTACTTC. Its protein product is CASGSQGQAARNGNIQYF.